These T cell receptor beta chains were read from a single sample in a study of cytotoxic CD8 clonotypes in ibrutinib-treated CLL. The data were produced by immunoSEQ multiplex PCR, yet TCRdb's version contains in-frame clones alone and is incomplete. The table includes about 140,000 clones, approximately 90% detected once. Sequenced here: PBMCs, sampled after 12 months of ibrutinib treatment. The receptors here all came from a human donor with chronic lymphocytic leukemia. Both conserved end residues are part of each CDR3. D genes are given only for firm matches. Part of the rows lack a size; the others show once, few, many or a class for expanded clones.

TRBV9,-,TRBJ2-1,TRBD2,CASSVEGLAGGRGQFF,TGTGCCAGCAGCGTAGAGGGACTAGCGGGAGGGCGGGGGCAGTTCTTC
TRBV4-3,once,TRBJ2-3,-,CASSHGALGEQYF,TGCGCCAGCAGCCACGGGGCCCTCGGGGAGCAGTATTTT
TRBV10-3,-,TRBJ2-3,TRBD2,CAALAGEADTQYF,TGTGCCGCCCTAGCGGGAGAAGCAGATACGCAGTATTTT
TRBV28,-,TRBJ1-1,-,CASGVLRTEAFF,TGTGCCTCTGGGGTATTGAGGACTGAAGCTTTCTTT
TRBV5-4,-,TRBJ2-1,-,CASSFRSSSPNEQFF,TGTGCCAGCAGCTTCAGGAGCTCGAGCCCCAATGAGCAGTTCTTC
TRBV21-1,-,TRBJ1-5,-,CASPPIPRYNQPQHF,TGTGCCAGCCCCCCCATTCCGAGGTACAATCAGCCCCAGCATTTT
TRBV27,-,TRBJ2-3,TRBD1,CASSTGQGLRTQYF,TGTGCCAGCAGTACCGGACAGGGCCTCAGGACGCAGTATTTT
TRBV30,-,TRBJ1-5,-,CAWSGGEDQPQHF,TGTGCCTGGAGTGGCGGCGAGGATCAGCCCCAGCATTTT
TRBV7-2,-,TRBJ2-1,-,CASSLRAGENEQFF,TGTGCCAGCAGCCTGAGGGCAGGTGAAAATGAGCAGTTCTTC
TRBV11-2,once,TRBJ2-3,TRBD2,CASSLRVAGAVTDTQYF,TGTGCCAGCAGCTTACGGGTAGCGGGAGCGGTCACAGATACGCAGTATTTT
TRBV6-5,-,TRBJ1-5,TRBD1,CASRPGTGSNQPQHF,TGTGCCAGCAGGCCCGGGACAGGTAGCAATCAGCCCCAGCATTTT
TRBV6-5,-,TRBJ2-3,-,CASISTRGATDTQYF,TGTGCCAGCATCTCAACGAGGGGGGCTACAGATACGCAGTATTTT
TRBV4-2,-,TRBJ2-1,TRBD2,CASSRETVAGRYYNEQFF,TGTGCCAGCAGCCGTGAGACAGTAGCGGGAAGGTACTACAATGAGCAGTTCTTC
TRBV2,few,TRBJ1-2,-,CASFQGAQGYTF,TGTGCCAGCTTCCAAGGGGCTCAAGGCTACACCTTC
TRBV19,-,TRBJ2-5,-,CASRPTVAETQYF,TGTGCCAGTAGACCGACTGTTGCGGAGACCCAGTACTTC
TRBV27,-,TRBJ2-1,TRBD2,CASTLAGGPSYNEQFF,TGTGCCAGCACCCTAGCGGGAGGGCCCTCCTACAATGAGCAGTTCTTC
TRBV9,-,TRBJ2-2,-,CASSVGSSGELFF,TGTGCCAGCAGCGTAGGTAGTTCGGGGGAGCTGTTTTTT
TRBV27,-,TRBJ2-1,TRBD1,CASSSRDRGHHNEQFF,TGTGCCAGCAGTTCCAGAGACAGGGGGCACCACAATGAGCAGTTCTTC
TRBV18,-,TRBJ1-2,TRBD1,CASRQGADDNYGYTF,TGTGCCAGCCGACAGGGGGCAGACGATAACTATGGCTACACCTTC
TRBV4-3,-,TRBJ2-7,TRBD1,CASSQDWGQGYEQYF,TGCGCCAGCAGCCAAGATTGGGGACAGGGGTACGAGCAGTACTTC
TRBV6-5,few,TRBJ2-7,-,CASSRSRGAAYEQYF,TGTGCCAGCAGTAGATCTCGCGGAGCGGCTTACGAGCAGTACTTC
TRBV4-3,-,TRBJ2-7,TRBD2,CASSTGTSATYEQYF,TGCGCCAGCAGCACCGGGACTAGCGCGACCTACGAGCAGTACTTC
TRBV5-1,-,TRBJ1-1,-,CASSFGFDTEAFF,TGCGCCAGCAGCTTTGGGTTCGACACTGAAGCTTTCTTT
TRBV6-1,-,TRBJ2-3,TRBD1,CASRDRASTDTQYF,TGTGCCAGCAGGGACAGGGCTAGCACAGATACGCAGTATTTT
TRBV7-3,once,TRBJ2-5,-,CASSLASGSGQYF,TGTGCCAGCAGCTTAGCCTCCGGTAGTGGCCAGTACTTC
TRBV6-5,-,TRBJ2-5,-,CASSYSGGSEETQYF,TGTGCCAGCAGTTACTCGGGTGGGTCTGAAGAGACCCAGTACTTC
TRBV30,-,TRBJ2-2,-,CAWSGVNTGELFF,TGTGCCTGGAGTGGGGTGAACACCGGGGAGCTGTTTTTT
TRBV28,once,TRBJ2-7,-,CASSWGYEQYF,TGTGCCAGCAGTTGGGGCTACGAGCAGTACTTC
TRBV5-4,-,TRBJ2-3,-,CASSLGDRETDTQYF,TGTGCCAGCAGCTTGGGGGACCGGGAGACAGATACGCAGTATTTT
TRBV19,few,TRBJ1-1,-,CASVRGAYVNTEAFF,TGTGCCAGTGTTCGGGGGGCTTACGTGAACACTGAAGCTTTCTTT
TRBV27,-,TRBJ1-4,TRBD1,CASSWGTGVANEKLFF,TGTGCCAGCAGTTGGGGGACAGGGGTTGCTAATGAAAAACTGTTTTTT
TRBV14,once,TRBJ2-7,TRBD2,CASSHLISGTEQYF,TGTGCCAGCAGCCATCTTATTAGCGGGACCGAGCAGTACTTC
TRBV28,-,TRBJ2-3,-,CASSSPGLGADTQYF,TGTGCCAGCAGTTCCCCCGGTCTAGGCGCAGATACGCAGTATTTT
TRBV4-1,-,TRBJ2-3,TRBD1,CASSQDRTGSTTDTQYF,TGCGCCAGCAGCCAAGATCGGACAGGGAGTACCACAGATACGCAGTATTTT
TRBV7-2,-,TRBJ2-5,TRBD2,CASSPPGRESTGTQYF,TGTGCCAGCAGCCCCCCAGGGCGGGAGAGCACCGGGACCCAGTACTTC
TRBV19,-,TRBJ2-1,TRBD2,CASRESAGGPYNEQFF,TGTGCCAGTAGAGAGTCAGCGGGAGGGCCCTACAATGAGCAGTTCTTC
TRBV4-2,-,TRBJ2-7,-,CASSPTTFFSYEQYF,TGTGCCAGCAGCCCGACGACTTTCTTCTCCTACGAGCAGTACTTC
TRBV5-1,-,TRBJ2-7,-,CASSATGTTYEQYF,TGCGCCAGCAGCGCAACCGGGACCACCTACGAGCAGTACTTC
TRBV7-2,medium-sized,TRBJ2-7,TRBD2,CASSLSGRFYEQYF,TGTGCCAGCAGCCTTAGCGGGAGGTTCTACGAGCAGTACTTC
TRBV6-1,-,TRBJ2-7,TRBD1,CASRTGGYEQYF,TGTGCCAGCCGGACAGGGGGCTACGAGCAGTACTTC